This TCR beta chain stems from a study of OX40 agonist ivuxolimab in advanced cancers. In the study overall: Ivuxolimab, which targeted the costimulatory receptor OX40 (CD134), was an agonistic, fully human IgG2 monoclonal antibody. Intravenous ivuxolimab was administered to patients every 2 weeks at six dose levels: 0.01, 0.1, 0.3, 1.5, 3 and 10 mg/kg. Of the roughly 52 dose-escalation patients, hepatocellular carcinoma was present in approximately 20, melanoma in roughly 15, renal cell carcinoma in 9 and head and neck cancer in 9. In the dose-escalation cohort, 82.7% of patients were male, and the mean age was approximately 60 years, with a range of about 20 to 79. Patients were allowed to have had prior anti-PD-1, anti-PD-L1 or anti-CTLA-4 therapy, and roughly 40% of the dose-escalation patients had previously received checkpoint inhibitors. Partial responses occurred in three dose-escalation patients, of whom one had hepatocellular carcinoma and two had cutaneous melanoma. Peripheral TCRbeta sequencing aimed to test whether ivuxolimab altered TCR sequence diversity and caused clonal T-cell expansion. The paper reports the monotherapy dose-escalation portion (N ≈ 50 patients) of the phase I ivuxolimab trial.

Findings and caveats that apply to the study as a whole: At doses of 0.1 to 3.0 mg/kg, clonal expansion of both CD4+ and CD8+ T cells in blood was seen between baseline and week 6. After ivuxolimab, more expanded clones were found on average in CD8+ T cells than in CD4+ T cells. Partial responders in the 0.1-3.0 mg/kg groups had among the lowest normalized peripheral clonal expansion, especially among CD8+ T cells. Which antigens the clonally expanded peripheral T cells were specific for was not determined. Low levels of normalized T-cell clonal expansion were also seen in some patients who did not respond.

Genomic DNA was isolated from the sorted cells so that the TCRbeta CDR3 region could be sequenced. The immunoSEQ Assay was used for sequencing of TCRbeta CDR3 regions. Here the immuneACCESS table is served through TCRdb, limited to in-frame sequences with V and J called. Missing clones are a known gap in these copies; in checked studies unresolved V genes cover under half, and the rest lacks a known reason. This sample gives under 20,000 clones in total; 83% of them show up just once. 20% to 25% of the sample rests with the top ten. The trial excluded patients who had a history of autoimmune disease or were on systemic immunosuppression. Peripheral blood for TCR sequencing was collected from all dose cohorts at baseline, on cycle 4 day 1, and on cycle 7 day 1. The samples were taken from a phase I, first-in-human, multicenter, open-label dose-escalation trial of ivuxolimab. Adults with locally advanced or metastatic head and neck squamous cell, hepatocellular, melanoma or renal cell carcinoma were enrolled in the trial. CD4+ and CD8+ T cells were sorted separately from peripheral blood before TCR sequencing.

This clone came up a few times. What antigen it recognizes has not been identified. Per-nucleotide qualities are absent, and no much larger clonotype sits a single base away. The CDR3 holds 16 amino acids from the cysteine to the phenylalanine. Of the read, only the CDR3 DNA is kept; its 48 bases are in frame from base 1. CDR1 is given as LGHNA and CDR2 as YSLEER, both from the germline V gene. The trim is 0 bases for V and 5 bases for J, with a gap of 16 bases between the germline ends. Source: CD4+ or CD8+ T cells sorted from blood, taken in a trial of the OX40 agonist ivuxolimab. The chain couples TRBV4-3 to TRBJ1-2; the D segment cannot be called with confidence. This TCR was sampled from an adult with an advanced solid tumor such as melanoma, head and neck, liver or kidney cancer. The CDR3 is CASSQESFRTDYGYTF. DNA sequence: TGCGCCAGCAGCCAAGAGAGCTTTAGGACGGATTATGGCTACACCTTC.